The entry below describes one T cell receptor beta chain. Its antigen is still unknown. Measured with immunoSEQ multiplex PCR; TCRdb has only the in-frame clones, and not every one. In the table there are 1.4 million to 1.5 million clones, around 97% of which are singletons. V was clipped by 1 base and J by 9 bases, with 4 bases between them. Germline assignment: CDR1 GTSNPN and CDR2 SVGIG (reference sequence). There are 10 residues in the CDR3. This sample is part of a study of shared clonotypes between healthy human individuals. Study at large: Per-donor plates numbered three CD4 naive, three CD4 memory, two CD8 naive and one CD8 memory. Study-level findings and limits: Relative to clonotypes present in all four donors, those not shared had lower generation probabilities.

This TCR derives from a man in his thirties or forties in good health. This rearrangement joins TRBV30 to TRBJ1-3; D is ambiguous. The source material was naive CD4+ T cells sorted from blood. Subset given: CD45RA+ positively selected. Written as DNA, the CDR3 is TGTGCCTGGAGTGGAGGCACCATATATTTT. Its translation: CAWSGGTIYF.